A single sample is the source of the 22 T cell receptor beta chains below, sequenced in a study of CD8+CD57+ T cells in acquired aplastic anemia. TCR beta VDJ combinations and CDR3 sequences were profiled from genomic DNA. TCRdb reanalysed the reads using MiXCR and keeps one entry per CDR3 protein. The data show fewer than 200,000 distinct CDR3 sequences, roughly 63% seen once. Sequencing was done on a sample of sorted CD4+, CD8+, or CD8+CD57+ T cells (not recorded which) from PBMCs. These TCRs come from a human donor in good health.

The chain recombines TRBV2 with TRBJ2-3; D ambiguous. The V gene's germline CDR1 is SNHLY and CDR2 FYNNEI. The V and J ends lost 2 bases and 8 bases respectively, with 8 bases between them. The CDR3 is 12 residues long. CDR3 DNA: TGTGCCAGCAGTGAACCAGCCGGTACGCAGTATTTT. Amino acid sequence: CASSEPAGTQYF. The whole variable domain, filled in from reference TRBV2 and TRBJ2-3, reads EPEVTQTPSHQVTQMGQEVILRCVPISNHLYFYWYRQILGQKVEFLVSFYNNEISEKSEIFDDQFSVERPDGSNFTLKIRSTKLEDSAMYFCASSEPAGTQYFGPGTRLTVL.

This clonotype appeared many times. The J gene is TRBJ2-3, the V gene TRBV6-6; D is ambiguous. The CDR3 totals 17 residues. In germline, CDR1 is MNHNY, CDR2 SVGAGI (reference sequence). Trimming removed 0 bases at V and 5 bases at J, with 18 bases between. The CDR3 DNA reads TGTGCCAGCAGTTACTCCCCTGTTCCTAGAGCTGGAGATACGCAGTATTTT. As protein: CASSYSPVPRAGDTQYF.

V usage is TRBV7-9 and J usage is TRBJ1-1; D unresolved. Trimming shortened V by 1 base and J by 0 bases, and 6 bases separated the two germline ends. CDR1 and CDR2 from the germline V gene are SEHNR and FQNEAQ (reference sequence). The CDR3 is 14 residues long. The CDR3 DNA reads TGTGCCAGCAGCTTAGAACACATGAACACTGAAGCTTTCTTT. It specifies CASSLEHMNTEAFF.

CDR3 nucleotides: TGTGCCAGCAGTAGAAGAGGGGGCGAAGATGAAAAACTGTTTTTT. Protein sequence: CASSRRGGEDEKLFF. J is TRBJ1-4 and V is TRBV2; 7 bases agree with TRBD1. The germline gives CDR1 SNHLY, CDR2 FYNNEI. J gave up 6 bases and V 5 bases, and 9 bases lay outside the gene matches. The CDR3 has 15 residues.

V gene TRBV7-9 combines with J gene TRBJ1-3; TRBD1 might be the D (5 bases). Germline assignment: CDR1 SEHNR and CDR2 FQNEAQ (reference sequence). The CDR3 is 17 amino acids. The V and J ends lost 1 base and 0 bases respectively, with 13 bases between them. CDR3 bases: TGTGCCAGCAGCTTAGTCCTTTTAGGGACCTCTGGAAACACCATATATTTT. As protein: CASSLVLLGTSGNTIYF. The complete variable domain, with remaining parts taken from reference TRBV7-9 and TRBJ1-3, reads DTGVSQNPRHKITKRGQNVTFRCDPISEHNRLYWYRQTLGQGPEFLTYFQNEAQLEKSRLLSDRFSAERPKGSFSTLEIQRTEQGDSAMYLCASSLVLLGTSGNTIYFGEGSWLTVV.

This clonotype was counted many times. The gene calls are TRBV10-2 and TRBJ2-7; D perhaps matches TRBD2 (5 bases). This CDR3 comprises 14 residues. The germline gives CDR1 WSHSY, CDR2 SAAADI. With 3 bases removed from V and 5 bases from J, the gap between germline ends came to 14 bases. The CDR3 nucleotides read TGCGCCAGCAGTGATCGCGGGTATGGCGACGAGCAGTACTTC. Translating gives CASSDRGYGDEQYF.

There are many counts of this clonotype. The chain has TRBV24-1 and TRBJ1-2; 7 nucleotides align to TRBD1. Germline V lookup: CDR1 KGHDR, CDR2 SFDVKD. This CDR3 has 13 amino acids. After removal of 6 bases from V and 4 bases from J, the junction contained 4 bases not matched to a gene. DNA for the CDR3: TGTGCCACCAGTTCGGGACAGAGCTATGGCTACACCTTC. Translated: CATSSGQSYGYTF.

The DNA of the CDR3 is TGCGCCAGCAGCAGAGGACAGGACGGTGAAGCTTTCTTT. Residues: CASSRGQDGEAFF. The V and J genes are TRBV5-1 and TRBJ1-1; 7 bases map to TRBD1. The ends lost 4 bases at V and 7 bases at J; junction bases unmatched: 7. Germline CDR1 is SGHRS and CDR2 is YFSETQ. The CDR3 is 13 residues long.

This clonotype was counted a few times. J is TRBJ2-7 and V is TRBV2; no definite D call. The CDR3 consists of 14 residues. Deletions cut 5 bases from V and 3 bases from J, with 14 bases between. Germline CDR1 reads SNHLY; CDR2 reads FYNNEI. The CDR3 reads CASSSLASSYEQYF. The CDR3 DNA follows: TGTGCCAGCAGTTCCCTTGCCTCCAGCTACGAGCAGTACTTC.

The rearrangement uses TRBV10-1 and TRBJ1-2; D unclear. Germline CDR1 WNHNN, CDR2 SYGVQD (reference sequence). V lost 0 bases, J lost 7 bases, and 9 bases lay in between. The CDR3 has 13 amino acids. The CDR3: CASSESNSVGYTF. In DNA form, the CDR3 reads TGCGCCAGCAGTGAGTCGAATAGTGTTGGCTACACCTTC.

The chain employs TRBV9 and TRBJ2-5, with unresolved D. This CDR3 is 13 amino acids long. Trimming removed 3 bases from V and 5 bases from J, with 11 bases in between. Germline CDR1 is SGDLS and CDR2 is YYNGEE. For the CDR3, the DNA is TGTGCCAGCAGCGCTTCCCTTAGGGAGACCCAGTACTTC. This gives the protein CASSASLRETQYF.

V gene TRBV30 combines with J gene TRBJ1-2, with a possible D match to TRBD1 (6 bases). Germline-derived CDR1 and CDR2 are GTSNPN and SVGIG (reference sequence). The CDR3 contains 16 residues. Between the trimmed V and J ends, which lost 4 bases and 0 bases, there was a span of 18 bases. The CDR3 is CAWTTDRGYTNYGYTF. Here the CDR3 DNA reads TGTGCCTGGACTACGGACAGAGGGTATACTAACTATGGCTACACCTTC.

V gene TRBV6-1 combines with J gene TRBJ1-2, with D uncertain. The germline CDR1 and CDR2 sequences are MNHNS and SASEGT. The CDR3 contains 13 residues. The V and J ends lost 5 bases and 4 bases respectively, with 11 bases between them. The CDR3: CASSYGVGYGYTF. CDR3 nucleotide sequence: TGTGCCAGCAGTTACGGCGTCGGCTATGGCTACACCTTC.

The chain carries TRBV7-8 and TRBJ1-5, with 7 nucleotides matching TRBD1. J was trimmed by 5 bases and V by 5 bases; bases with no gene match: 3. Germline V gene lookup returns CDR1 SGHVS and CDR2 FQNEAQ. The CDR3 loop spans 13 amino acids. In DNA, the CDR3 is TGTGCCAGCAGCCAAGACAGGGATCAGCCCCAGCATTTT. Encoded protein: CASSQDRDQPQHF. The whole variable domain, remainder taken from reference TRBV7-8 and TRBJ1-5, is GAGVSQSPRYKVAKRGQDVALRCDPISGHVSLFWYQQALGQGPEFLTYFQNEAQLDKSGLPSDRFFAERPEGSVSTLKIQRTQQEDSAVYLCASSQDRDQPQHFGDGTRLSIL.

The chain joins TRBV10-3 to TRBJ1-6; 9 bases are a match to TRBD1. This CDR3 comprises 16 residues. J gave up 5 bases and V 0 bases, and 2 bases lay outside the gene matches. Germline CDR1 ENHRY, CDR2 SYGVKD. The DNA for the CDR3 is TGTGCCATCAGTGAGTCAGACAGGGGGAATAATTCACCCCTCCACTTT. Protein: CAISESDRGNNSPLHF.

On this clonotype itself: Its ends do not fully match the called genes, so a read error is possible. The chain links TRBV10-1 to TRBJ1-6; D ambiguous. CDR3 size: 13 residues. Germline CDR1 is WNHNN and CDR2 is SYGVQD (reference sequence). The CDR3 bases are TGCGCCAGCAGTGAGGATCTGGTTTCACTCCTCCACTTT. Protein: CASSEDLVSLLHF.

This clonotype was counted only a few times. The CDR3 loop is CATSTGGNSPLHF. CDR3 coding DNA: TGTGCCACCAGTACAGGGGGTAATTCACCCCTCCACTTT. This sequence joins TRBV15 and TRBJ1-6, with 8 bases matching TRBD1. Germline lookup yields CDR1 LNHNV and CDR2 YYDKDF (reference sequence). J was trimmed by 6 bases and V by 6 bases; bases with no gene match: 1. The CDR3 is made up of 13 amino acids.

V is TRBV7-9 and J is TRBJ2-7; 9 nucleotides agree with TRBD1. The CDR3 loop spans 14 amino acids. Germline loops: CDR1 SEHNR, CDR2 FQNEAQ (reference sequence). Germline trimming cut 6 bases from V and 7 bases from J; bases unmatched to any gene: 10. CDR3 sequence reads: CASRSGTGSQEQYF. CDR3 sequence (DNA): TGTGCCAGCAGGTCCGGGACAGGGAGTCAAGAGCAGTACTTC.

This clonotype was recorded once. The gene calls are TRBV6-1 and TRBJ1-3; D gene ambiguous. Trimming shortened V by 4 bases and J by 4 bases, and 11 bases separated the two germline ends. Per the germline V gene, CDR1 is MNHNS and CDR2 is SASEGT. CDR3 length: 14 amino acids. DNA of the CDR3: TGTGCCAGCAGTGTAAACAGTCTGGGAAACACCATATATTTT. It encodes CASSVNSLGNTIYF.

This sequence joins TRBV4-3 and TRBJ1-6; 8 nucleotides line up with TRBD1. Germline V gene sequence: CDR1 LGHNA, CDR2 YSLEER. This CDR3 comprises 14 residues. V lost 3 bases, J lost 9 bases, and 4 bases stayed unmatched. The CDR3, as DNA: TGCGCCAGCAGCCAGGACAGGGTGGCTTCACCCCTCCACTTT. It translates to CASSQDRVASPLHF.

The chain has TRBV20-1 and TRBJ2-3; tentative D call: TRBD1 (6 bases). The CDR3 covers 15 residues. Germline V gene lookup returns CDR1 DFQATT and CDR2 SNEGSKA (reference sequence). The V end lost 3 bases, the J end lost 0 bases, and 13 bases lay between the germline ends. Here the CDR3 reads CSASAGQLSTDTQYF. The DNA of the CDR3 is TGCAGTGCTAGCGCCGGACAGCTAAGCACAGATACGCAGTATTTT.

The J gene is TRBJ1-2, the V gene TRBV20-1; 7 nucleotides align to TRBD1. J gave up 5 bases and V 5 bases, and 14 bases lay outside the gene matches. The germline gives CDR1 DFQATT, CDR2 SNEGSKA (reference sequence). This CDR3 spans 15 amino acids. In nucleotides, the CDR3 is TGCAGTGCTGGAACAGGGGAGGGGGCTCTATATGGCTACACCTTC. This encodes CSAGTGEGALYGYTF.